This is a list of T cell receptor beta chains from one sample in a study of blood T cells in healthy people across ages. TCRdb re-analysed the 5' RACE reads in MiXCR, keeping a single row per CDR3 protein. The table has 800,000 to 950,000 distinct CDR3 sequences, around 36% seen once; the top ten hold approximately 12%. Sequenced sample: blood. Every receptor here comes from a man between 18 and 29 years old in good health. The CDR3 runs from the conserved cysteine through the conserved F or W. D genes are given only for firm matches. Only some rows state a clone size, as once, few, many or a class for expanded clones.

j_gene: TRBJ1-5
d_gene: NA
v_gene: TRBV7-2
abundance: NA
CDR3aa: CASSQYAGSNQPQHF
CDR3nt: TGCGCCAGCAGCCAATATGCGGGGTCAAATCAGCCCCAGCATTTT

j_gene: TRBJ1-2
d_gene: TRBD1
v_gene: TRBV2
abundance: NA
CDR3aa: CASRAQTSGTGSGGYTF
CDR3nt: TGTGCCAGCAGGGCGCAAACCTCCGGGACAGGGAGTGGTGGCTACACCTTC

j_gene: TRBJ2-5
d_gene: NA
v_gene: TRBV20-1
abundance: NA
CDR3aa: CSARANQGTQYF
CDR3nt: TGCAGTGCTAGAGCAAACCAAGGGACCCAGTACTTC

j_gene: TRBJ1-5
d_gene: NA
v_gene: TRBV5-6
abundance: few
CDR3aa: CASRLWGGNQPQHF
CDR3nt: TGTGCCAGCAGGCTCTGGGGGGGCAATCAGCCCCAGCATTTT

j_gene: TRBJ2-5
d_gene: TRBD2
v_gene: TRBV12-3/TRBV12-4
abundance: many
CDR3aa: CASMGGGETQYF
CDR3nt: TGTGCCAGCATGGGGGGGGGGGAGACCCAGTACTTC

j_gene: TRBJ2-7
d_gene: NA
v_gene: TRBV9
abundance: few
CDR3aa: CASSVVGRTNYNEQYF
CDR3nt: TGTGCCAGCAGCGTAGTAGGCAGAACCAACTACAATGAGCAGTACTTC

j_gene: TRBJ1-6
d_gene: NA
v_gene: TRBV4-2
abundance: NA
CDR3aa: CASSQVQQGLGHSPLHF
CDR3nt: TGTGCCAGCAGCCAAGTCCAACAGGGACTAGGACACTCACCCCTCCACTTT

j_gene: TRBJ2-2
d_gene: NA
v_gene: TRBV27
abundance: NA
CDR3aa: CASSLSGPGELFF
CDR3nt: TGTGCCAGCAGTTTATCAGGGCCCGGGGAGCTGTTTTTT

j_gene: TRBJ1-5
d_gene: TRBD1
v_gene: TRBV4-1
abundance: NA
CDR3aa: CASSQGLQGGHNQPQHF
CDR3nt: TGCGCCAGCAGCCAAGGCCTTCAGGGGGGACACAATCAGCCCCAGCATTTT

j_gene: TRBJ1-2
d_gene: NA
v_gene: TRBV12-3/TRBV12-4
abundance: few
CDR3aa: CASGNDLGGYTF
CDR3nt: TGTGCCAGCGGAAATGACTTGGGTGGCTACACCTTC

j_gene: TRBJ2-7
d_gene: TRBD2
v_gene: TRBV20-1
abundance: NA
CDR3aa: CSASRRLARFKSSYEQYF
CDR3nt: TGCAGTGCTAGTCGAAGACTAGCTCGTTTTAAGAGCTCCTACGAGCAGTACTTC

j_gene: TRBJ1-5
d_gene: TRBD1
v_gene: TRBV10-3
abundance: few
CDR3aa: CAIKDRGLNQPQHF
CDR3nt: TGTGCCATCAAGGACAGGGGGCTCAATCAGCCCCAGCATTTT

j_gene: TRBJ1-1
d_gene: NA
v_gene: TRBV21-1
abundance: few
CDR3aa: CASKPEAFF
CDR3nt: TGTGCCAGCAAGCCTGAAGCTTTCTTT

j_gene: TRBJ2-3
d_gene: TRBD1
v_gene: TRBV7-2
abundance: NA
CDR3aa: CASSPGGRGPEDTQYF
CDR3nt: TGTGCCAGCAGCCCGGGCGGCAGGGGGCCTGAAGATACGCAGTATTTT

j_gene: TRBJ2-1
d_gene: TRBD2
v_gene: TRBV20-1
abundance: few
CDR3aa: CSAPGTTSEQFF
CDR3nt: TGCAGTGCCCCCGGGACTACATCTGAGCAGTTCTTC

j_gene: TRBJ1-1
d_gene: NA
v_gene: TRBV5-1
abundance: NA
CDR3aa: CASSSTVTEAFF
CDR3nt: TGCGCCAGCAGCTCCACCGTTACGGAGGCTTTCTTT

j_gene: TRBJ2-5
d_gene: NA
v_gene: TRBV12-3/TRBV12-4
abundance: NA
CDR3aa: CASSFRDSRDEQYF
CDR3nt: TGTGCCAGCAGTTTCCGGGACTCGAGGGATGAGCAGTACTTC

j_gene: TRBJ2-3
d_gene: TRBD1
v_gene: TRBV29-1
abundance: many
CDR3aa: CSVGDRGGDTQYF
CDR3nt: TGCAGCGTAGGAGACAGGGGAGGCGATACGCAGTATTTT

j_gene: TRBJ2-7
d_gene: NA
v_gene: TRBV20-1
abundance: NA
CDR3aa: CSALGQGRKVFYEQYF
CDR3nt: TGCAGTGCCTTGGGACAAGGGAGGAAAGTTTTCTACGAGCAGTACTTC

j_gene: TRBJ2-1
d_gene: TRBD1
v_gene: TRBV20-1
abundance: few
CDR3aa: CSARDRRTGAYNEQFF
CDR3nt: TGCAGTGCTAGAGATCGCAGGACAGGGGCCTACAATGAGCAGTTCTTC

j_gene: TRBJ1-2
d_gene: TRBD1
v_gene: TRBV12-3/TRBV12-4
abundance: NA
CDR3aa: CASKLQGANGYTF
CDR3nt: TGTGCCAGCAAGTTACAGGGGGCCAACGGCTACACCTTC

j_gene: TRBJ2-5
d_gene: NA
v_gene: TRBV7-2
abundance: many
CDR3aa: CASSPSTGRETQYF
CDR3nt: TGTGCCAGCAGCCCCTCGACAGGGAGGGAGACCCAGTACTTC

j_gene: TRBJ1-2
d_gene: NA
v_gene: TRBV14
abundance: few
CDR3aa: CASSQAASYGYTF
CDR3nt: TGTGCCAGCAGCCAAGCAGCCTCCTATGGCTACACCTTC

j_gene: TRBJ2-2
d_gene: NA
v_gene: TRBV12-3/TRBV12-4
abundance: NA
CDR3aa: CASSPPRQNTGELFF
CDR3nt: TGTGCCAGCAGTCCCCCACGACAGAACACCGGGGAGCTGTTTTTT

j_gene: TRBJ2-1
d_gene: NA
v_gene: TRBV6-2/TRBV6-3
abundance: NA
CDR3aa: CASTPRLAGYYEQFF
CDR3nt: TGTGCCAGCACCCCACGGCTGGCGGGGTACTATGAGCAGTTCTTC

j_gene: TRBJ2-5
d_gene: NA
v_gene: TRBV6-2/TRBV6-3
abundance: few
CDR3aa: CASSEAGGTQYF
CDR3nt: TGTGCCAGCAGTGAGGCCGGGGGGACCCAGTACTTC

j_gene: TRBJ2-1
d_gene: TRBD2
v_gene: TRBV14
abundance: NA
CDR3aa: CASGGGWTYNEQFF
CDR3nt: TGTGCCAGCGGGGGGGGATGGACCTACAATGAGCAGTTCTTC

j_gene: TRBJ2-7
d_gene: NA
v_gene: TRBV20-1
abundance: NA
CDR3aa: CSARDHLGAYEQYF
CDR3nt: TGCAGTGCTAGAGATCATCTTGGGGCGTACGAGCAGTACTTC

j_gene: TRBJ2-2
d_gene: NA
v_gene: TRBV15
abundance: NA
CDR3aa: CATSRDYAAANTGELFF
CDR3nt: TGTGCCACCAGCAGAGACTACGCGGCTGCGAACACCGGGGAGCTGTTTTTT

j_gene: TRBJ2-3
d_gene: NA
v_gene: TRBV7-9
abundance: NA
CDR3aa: CASSPNSAVTQYF
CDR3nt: TGTGCCAGCAGCCCTAACAGTGCGGTTACGCAGTATTTT

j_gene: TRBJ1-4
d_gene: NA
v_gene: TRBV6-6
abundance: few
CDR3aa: CASSRLDSSNEKLFF
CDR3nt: TGTGCCAGCAGTAGGCTGGACAGCTCTAATGAAAAACTGTTTTTT

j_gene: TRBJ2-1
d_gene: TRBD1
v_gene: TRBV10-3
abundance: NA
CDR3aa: CAISESVGQGTYEQFF
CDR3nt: TGTGCCATCAGTGAGTCAGTGGGACAGGGTACCTACGAGCAGTTCTTC

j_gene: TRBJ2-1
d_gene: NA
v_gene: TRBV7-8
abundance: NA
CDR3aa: CASSPFRVSSYNEQFF
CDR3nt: TGTGCCAGCAGCCCCTTTAGAGTCAGCTCCTACAATGAGCAGTTCTTC

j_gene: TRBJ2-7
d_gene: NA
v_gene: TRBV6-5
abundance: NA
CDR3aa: CASSYYPGRGNEQYF
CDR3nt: TGTGCCAGCAGTTATTATCCGGGCCGGGGGAACGAGCAGTACTTC

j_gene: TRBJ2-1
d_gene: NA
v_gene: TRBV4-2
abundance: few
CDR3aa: CASSQDGEQGWDEQFF
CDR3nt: TGTGCCAGCAGCCAAGATGGGGAACAGGGTTGGGATGAGCAGTTCTTC

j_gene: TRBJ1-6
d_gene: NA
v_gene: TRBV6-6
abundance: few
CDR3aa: CASSYRDTSSYNSPLHF
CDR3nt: TGTGCCAGCAGTTACCGGGACACGAGCTCCTATAATTCACCCCTCCACTTT

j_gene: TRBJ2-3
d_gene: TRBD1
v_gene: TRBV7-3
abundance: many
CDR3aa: CASSLSPGQGGTQYF
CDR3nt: TGTGCCAGCAGCTTATCCCCGGGACAGGGGGGTACGCAGTATTTT

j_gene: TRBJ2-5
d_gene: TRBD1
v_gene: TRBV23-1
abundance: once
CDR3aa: CASSRLLDRVETQYF
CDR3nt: TGCGCCAGCAGCCGCCTCCTCGACAGGGTAGAGACCCAGTACTTC

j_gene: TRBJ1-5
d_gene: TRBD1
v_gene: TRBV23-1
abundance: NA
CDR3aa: CASSQCGTDSNQSQHF
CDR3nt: TGCGCCAGCAGTCAATGCGGGACAGATAGCAATCAGTCCCAGCATTTT

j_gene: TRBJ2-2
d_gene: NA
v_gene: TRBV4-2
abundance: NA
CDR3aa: CASSPEGGATGELFF
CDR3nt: TGTGCCAGCAGCCCGGAGGGGGGCGCCACCGGGGAGCTGTTTTTT

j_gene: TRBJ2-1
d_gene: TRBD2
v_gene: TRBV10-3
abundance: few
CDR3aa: CAISESNERGHNEQFF
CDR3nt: TGTGCCATCAGTGAGTCTAATGAGCGGGGGCACAATGAGCAGTTCTTC

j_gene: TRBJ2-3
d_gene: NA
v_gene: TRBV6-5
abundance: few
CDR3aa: CASSFHAGTSTDTQYF
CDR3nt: TGTGCCAGCAGTTTCCATGCCGGGACTAGCACAGATACGCAGTATTTT

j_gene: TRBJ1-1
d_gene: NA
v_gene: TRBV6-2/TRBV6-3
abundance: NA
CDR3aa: CASRGLGMSTEAFF
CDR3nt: TGTGCCAGCAGGGGGCTGGGGATGAGCACTGAAGCTTTCTTT

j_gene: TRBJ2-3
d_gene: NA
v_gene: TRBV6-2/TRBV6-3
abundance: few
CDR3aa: CASSYSSRYGEPTDTQYF
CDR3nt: TGTGCCAGCAGTTACAGTTCCCGATATGGGGAGCCCACAGATACGCAGTATTTT

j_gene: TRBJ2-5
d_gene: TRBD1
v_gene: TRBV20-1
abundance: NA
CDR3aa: CSIPTGEQETQYF
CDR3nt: TGCAGTATCCCGACAGGGGAGCAAGAGACCCAGTACTTC

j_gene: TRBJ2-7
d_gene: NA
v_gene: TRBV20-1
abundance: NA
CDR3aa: CRATRVVHEQYF
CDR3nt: TGCAGGGCGACCAGGGTTGTCCACGAGCAGTACTTC

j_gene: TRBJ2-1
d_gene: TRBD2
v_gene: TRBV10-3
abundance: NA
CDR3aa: CAISDRSGEETQFF
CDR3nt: TGTGCCATCAGTGATAGAAGCGGGGAAGAGACCCAGTTCTTC

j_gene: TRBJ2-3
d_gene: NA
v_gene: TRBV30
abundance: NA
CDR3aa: CAWTFQPGDTQYF
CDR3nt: TGTGCCTGGACTTTCCAGCCAGGAGATACGCAGTATTTT

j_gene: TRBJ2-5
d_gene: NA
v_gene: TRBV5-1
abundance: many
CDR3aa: CASSPGAVSLLGETQYF
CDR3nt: TGCGCCAGCAGCCCCGGGGCAGTTTCCCTACTAGGAGAGACCCAGTACTTC

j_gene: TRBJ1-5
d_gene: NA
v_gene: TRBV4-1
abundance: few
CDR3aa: CASSQVRAQYQPQHF
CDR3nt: TGCGCCAGCAGCCAGGTCAGGGCCCAATACCAGCCCCAGCATTTT

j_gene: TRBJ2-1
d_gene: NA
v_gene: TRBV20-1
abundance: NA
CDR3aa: CSARDLSALRGISTIGEQFF
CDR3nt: TGCAGTGCTAGAGATCTGTCGGCACTTCGGGGGATATCAACAATTGGTGAGCAGTTCTTC

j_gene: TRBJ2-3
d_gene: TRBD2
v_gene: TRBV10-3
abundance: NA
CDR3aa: CAISELAGTNTDTQYF
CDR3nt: TGTGCCATCAGCGAACTAGCGGGGACAAACACAGATACGCAGTATTTT

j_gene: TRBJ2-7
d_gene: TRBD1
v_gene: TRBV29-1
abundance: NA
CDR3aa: CSGVGQVRCNEQYF
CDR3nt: TGCAGCGGGGTAGGACAGGTCCGATGCAATGAGCAGTACTTC

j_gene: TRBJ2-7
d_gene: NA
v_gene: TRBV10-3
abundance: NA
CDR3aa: CAIRGFFGRQGGYEQYF
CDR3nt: TGTGCCATCAGGGGTTTCTTCGGTCGGCAGGGTGGTTATGAGCAGTACTTC

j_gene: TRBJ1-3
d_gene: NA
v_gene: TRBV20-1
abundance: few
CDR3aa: CSVDDSYSGNTIYF
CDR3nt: TGCAGTGTAGACGACAGCTACTCTGGAAACACCATATATTTT